This T cell receptor (beta chain) was documented in a study of blood T cell repertoires in COVID-19. Repertoires were generated with immunoSEQ multiplex PCR, while TCRdb's copy carries only in-frame clones and drops some. The sample contains some 220,000 clones, 70% to 85% of which appear only once. This CDR3 has 12 amino acids. The germline gives CDR1 SGHDN, CDR2 FVKESK. Trimming cost V 1 base and J 4 bases, with 4 bases left between them. Source material: PBMCs or T cells enriched from blood (not recorded which). The sequence came from a woman in her thirties or forties with acute COVID-19. The chain employs TRBV14 and TRBJ1-2; D is undetermined. The CDR3 DNA is TGTGCCAGCAGCCAAGCATCCTATGGCTACACCTTC. It specifies CASSQASYGYTF.